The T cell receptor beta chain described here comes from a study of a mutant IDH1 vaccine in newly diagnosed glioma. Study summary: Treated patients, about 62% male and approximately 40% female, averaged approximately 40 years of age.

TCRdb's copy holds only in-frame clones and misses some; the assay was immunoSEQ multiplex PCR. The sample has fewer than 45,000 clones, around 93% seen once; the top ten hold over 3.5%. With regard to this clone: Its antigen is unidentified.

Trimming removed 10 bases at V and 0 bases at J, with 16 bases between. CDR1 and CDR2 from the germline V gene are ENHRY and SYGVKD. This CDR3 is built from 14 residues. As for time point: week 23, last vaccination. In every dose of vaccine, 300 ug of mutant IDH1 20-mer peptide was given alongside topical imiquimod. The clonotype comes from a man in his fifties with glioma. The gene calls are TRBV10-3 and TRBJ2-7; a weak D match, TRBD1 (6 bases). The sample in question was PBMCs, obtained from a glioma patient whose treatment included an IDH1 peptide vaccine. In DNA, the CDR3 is TGTGCCACAAGGGACATCTCAAGCTCCTACGAGCAGTACTTC. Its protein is CATRDISSSYEQYF.